Presented here are 8 T cell receptor beta chains from one specimen sequenced in a study of technical replicates of blood from several donors. TCRdb's copy holds only in-frame clones and misses some; the assay was immunoSEQ multiplex PCR. There are approximately 51,000 clones in the sample; roughly 93% occur only once, and less than 4.5% lies in the top ten. The sample was PBMCs. These receptor sequences come from a human donor in good health. Some clones in this sample may be carry-over from other donors' samples.

The CDR3 DNA is TGCGCCAGCAGCTTGGACACCGGGACAGCGAACACCGGGGAGCTGTTTTTT. Protein: CASSLDTGTANTGELFF. The chain is built from TRBV5-1 and TRBJ2-2, with 7 bases lining up with TRBD1. V shed 0 bases, J shed 0 bases, and the junction held 5 bases outside the gene matches. This CDR3 has 17 amino acids. Germline V gives CDR1 SGHRS, CDR2 YFSETQ.

The chain has TRBV29-1 and TRBJ2-1, with 8 bases aligning to TRBD1. Per the germline V gene, CDR1 is SQVTM and CDR2 is ANQGSEA. V shed 3 bases and J 7 bases; nucleotides not matched to a gene: 2. The CDR3 is 12 residues long. CDR3 residues: CSVEGQANEQFF. DNA of the CDR3: TGCAGCGTTGAGGGACAGGCGAATGAGCAGTTCTTC.

The J gene is TRBJ2-7, the V gene TRBV13; a weak D match, TRBD1 (6 bases). This CDR3 region has 13 residues. From germline, CDR1 is PRHDT and CDR2 FYEKMQ (reference sequence). V lost 4 bases and J lost 1, with 8 bases in between. The CDR3 reads CASSSGTSYEQYF. As DNA, the CDR3 is TGTGCCAGCAGCTCCGGGACATCCTACGAGCAGTACTTC. Using reference TRBV13 and TRBJ2-7 for the parts outside the CDR3, the full variable domain is AAGVIQSPRHLIKEKRETATLKCYPIPRHDTVYWYQQGPGQDPQFLISFYEKMQSDKGSIPDRFSAQQFSDYHSELNMSSLELGDSALYFCASSSGTSYEQYFGPGTRLTVT.

This clone has just one count. V usage is TRBV19 and J usage is TRBJ1-2, with a weak D call TRBD1 (5 bases). Trimming shortened V by 5 bases and J by 0 bases, and 7 bases separated the two germline ends. Looked up from germline, CDR1 is LNHDA and CDR2 is SQIVND (reference sequence). CDR3 length: 13 amino acids. This CDR3 is CASSFRANYGYTF. CDR3 coding DNA: TGTGCCAGTAGTTTCAGGGCTAACTATGGCTACACCTTC.

V usage is TRBV4-3 and J usage is TRBJ1-2, with TRBD1 matching over 8 bases. The germline V gene encodes CDR1 LGHNA and CDR2 YSLEER. V was clipped by 2 bases and J by 2 bases; unmatched bases: 1. This CDR3 is 14 amino acids long. Here the CDR3 reads CASSQNRGNYGYTF. CDR3 nucleotide sequence: TGCGCCAGCAGCCAAAACAGGGGGAACTATGGCTACACCTTC.

The chain uses TRBV7-3 and TRBJ2-2, with 9 bases aligning to TRBD2. V lost 6 bases, J lost 6 bases, and 5 bases stayed unmatched. Per the germline V gene, CDR1 is SGHTA and CDR2 is FQGTGA. The CDR3 covers 14 residues. The CDR3 DNA sequence: TGTGCCAGCAGAGGTAGCGGGAGCTCCGGGGAGCTGTTTTTT. Translating gives CASRGSGSSGELFF.

This chain links TRBV4-1 with TRBJ2-3, with D unresolved. The CDR3 is made up of 15 amino acids. Germline CDR1 is MGHRA and CDR2 is YSYEKL. Trimming shortened V by 4 bases and J by 4 bases, and 15 bases separated the two germline ends. The CDR3: CASSPFPRVPDTQYF. The CDR3, as DNA: TGCGCCAGCAGCCCCTTCCCCCGAGTCCCAGATACGCAGTATTTT.

V gene TRBV5-8 combines with J gene TRBJ1-2; D unclear. V was pared by 2 bases and J by 4 bases, with 12 bases between. Germline CDR1 reads SGHTS; CDR2 reads YDEGEE. The CDR3 spans 14 residues. DNA for the CDR3: TGTGCCAGCAGCTTATCTCCGCGAGTCTATGGCTACACCTTC. Residues: CASSLSPRVYGYTF. Combining the CDR3 with reference TRBV5-8 and TRBJ1-2 gives the whole variable domain EAGVTQSPTHLIKTRGQQATLRCSPISGHTSVYWYQQALGLGLQFLLWYDEGEERNRGNFPPRFSGRQFPNYSSELNVNALELEDSALYLCASSLSPRVYGYTFGSGTRLTVV.